This T cell receptor (beta chain) appears in the sequencing data of a study of cytomegalovirus exposure and HLA in healthy donors. Study-wide points: Productive status was seen about 90% or about 30% of the time for most TCR beta V segments in an earlier analysis.

On this clone itself: Its target is not known.

Trimming removed 2 bases at V and 0 bases at J, with 14 bases between. The germline CDR1 and CDR2 sequences are LGHNA and YNFKEQ. CDR3 size: 17 residues. Primers: 60 Vbeta forward and 13 Jbeta reverse. The authors' processing: Later reanalysis found about 78 million unique TCR beta chains, around 11 million of them shared. Measured with immunoSEQ multiplex PCR; TCRdb has only the in-frame clones, and not every one. That table supplies the V and J calls and clone size; D and trimming were determined from the DNA. This sample has 210,000 or so clones, with 65% to 85% found just once. The genes are TRBV4-2 and TRBJ2-1; D is possibly TRBD1 (5 bases). Sequencing was performed on PBMCs. This receptor was identified in a boy under 10 years old in good health and CMV-seronegative. The CDR3 region has the DNA TGTGCCAGCAGCCAACTAGGGGCGGCTAGCTCCTACAATGAGCAGTTCTTC. It specifies CASSQLGAASSYNEQFF.